This TCR beta chain was retrieved from a study of preoperative IRX-2 immunotherapy in early breast cancer. Only in-frame clones appear in the TCRdb table, and some are missing; sequencing was by immunoSEQ multiplex PCR. This table holds 35,000 to 55,000 clones, approximately 95% found once. The length of the CDR3 is 15 residues. Germline-derived CDR1 and CDR2 are SGHTA and FQGNSA. Trimming left V 1 base short and J 4 bases short, with 10 bases between. Described treatment: preoperative locoregional IRX-2 cytokine immunotherapy. Samples came from a phase Ib trial of preoperative locoregional IRX-2 cytokine immunotherapy.

This sequence was found in a human donor with breast cancer. This chain connects TRBV7-2 to TRBJ1-4, with TRBD1 as a possible D gene (6 bases). The starting material was tumor tissue, obtained after IRX-2 immunotherapy. Written as DNA, the CDR3 is TGTGCCAGCAGCTTAGTGTCAGGGGTTAATGAAAAACTGTTTTTT. It is translated as CASSLVSGVNEKLFF.